This entry describes one T cell receptor beta chain. Original analysis: Quantification of nucleated cells was approximated via reference gene primer amplification. The repertoire was sequenced with immunoSEQ multiplex PCR; TCRdb's copy has only in-frame clones and lacks some. From that table come the V and J calls and clone size; the DNA was used to work out D and trimming. The sample has 300,000 to 350,000 clones; approximately 91% are singletons. Recruitment covered about two dozen US areas and drew participants whose ages spanned roughly 18 to 100 years. Exposed enrollees encountered a COVID-19 case at some point within 2 weeks before study entry. The CDR3 is made up of 14 amino acids. V dropped 8 bases and J dropped 3 bases, with 14 bases sitting between them. Germline V gene sequence: CDR1 SGHNT, CDR2 YENEEA. The data were obtained in a study of blood T cell repertoires in COVID-19. About the study: COVID-19 samples from acute and convalescent phases originated in the United States, Italy and Spain.

This rearrangement joins TRBV11-3 to TRBJ1-3; D gene uncertain. The sample comprised PBMCs or T cells enriched from blood (not recorded which). This clonotype originated in a woman in her 30s who had been exposed to COVID-19. CDR3 protein: CASQTSSGGNTIYF. CDR3 DNA: TGTGCCAGCCAGACGTCGAGCGGTGGAAACACCATATATTTT. Full variable domain (rest looked up from reference TRBV11-3 and TRBJ1-3): EAGVVQSPRYKIIEKKQPVAFWCNPISGHNTLYWYLQNLGQGPELLIRYENEEAVDDSQLPKDRFSAERLKGVDSTLKIQPAELGDSAVYLCASQTSSGGNTIYFGEGSWLTVV.